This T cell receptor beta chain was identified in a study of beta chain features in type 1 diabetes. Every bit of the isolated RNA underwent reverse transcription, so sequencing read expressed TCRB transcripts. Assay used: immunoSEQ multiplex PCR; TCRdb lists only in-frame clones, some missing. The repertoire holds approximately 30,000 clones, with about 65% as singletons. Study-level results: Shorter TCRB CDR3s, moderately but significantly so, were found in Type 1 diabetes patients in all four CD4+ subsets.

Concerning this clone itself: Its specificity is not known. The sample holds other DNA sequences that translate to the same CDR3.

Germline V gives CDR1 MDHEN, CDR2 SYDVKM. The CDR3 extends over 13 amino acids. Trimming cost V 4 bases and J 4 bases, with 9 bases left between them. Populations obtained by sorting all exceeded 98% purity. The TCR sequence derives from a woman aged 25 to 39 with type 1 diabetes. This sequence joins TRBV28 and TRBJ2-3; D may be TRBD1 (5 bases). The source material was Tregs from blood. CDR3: CASSSGLPDTQYF. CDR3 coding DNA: TGTGCCAGCAGTTCAGGGCTGCCAGATACGCAGTATTTT.